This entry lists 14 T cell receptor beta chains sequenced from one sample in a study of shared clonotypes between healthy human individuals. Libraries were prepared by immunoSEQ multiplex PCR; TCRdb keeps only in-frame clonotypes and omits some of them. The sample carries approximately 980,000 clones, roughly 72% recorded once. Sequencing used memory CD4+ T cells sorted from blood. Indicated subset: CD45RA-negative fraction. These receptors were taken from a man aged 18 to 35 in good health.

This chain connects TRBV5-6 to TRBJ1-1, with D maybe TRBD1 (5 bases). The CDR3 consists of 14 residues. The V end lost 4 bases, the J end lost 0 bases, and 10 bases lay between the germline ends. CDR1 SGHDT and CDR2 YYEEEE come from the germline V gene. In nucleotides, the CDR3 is TGTGCCAGCAGCCCGGGACGGCTGAACACTGAAGCTTTCTTT. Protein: CASSPGRLNTEAFF. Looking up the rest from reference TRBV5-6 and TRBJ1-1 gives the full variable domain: DAGVTQSPTHLIKTRGQQVTLRCSPKSGHDTVSWYQQALGQGPQFIFQYYEEEERQRGNFPDRFSGHQFPNYSSELNVNALLLGDSALYLCASSPGRLNTEAFFGQGTRLTVV.

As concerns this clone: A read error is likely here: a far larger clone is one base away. As DNA, the CDR3 is TGCGCCAGCAGCCGGACGGCGAACACTGAAGCTTTCTTT. It encodes CASSRTANTEAFF. V is TRBV10-1 and J is TRBJ1-1; D is uncertain. This CDR3 has 13 residues. V lost 6 bases and J lost 1, with 9 bases in between. Germline V CDR1 and CDR2: WNHNN, SYGVQD (reference sequence).

CDR3 DNA: TGCGCCAGCAGCTTGGATGGACGGCCGCTCATTAACTATGGCTACACCTTC. It yields the protein CASSLDGRPLINYGYTF. The chain links TRBV5-1 to TRBJ1-2; D unresolved. The CDR3 covers 17 residues. V was clipped by 0 bases and J by 1 base, with 16 bases between them. Germline V gives CDR1 SGHRS, CDR2 YFSETQ.

The CDR3 reads CASSLARGSGNTIYF. The DNA for the CDR3 is TGTGCCAGCAGCTTAGCGCGGGGCTCTGGAAACACCATATATTTT. The V and J genes are TRBV7-9 and TRBJ1-3; unclear D gene. The CDR3 is 15 amino acids. Per germline, CDR1 SEHNR and CDR2 FQNEAQ (reference sequence). Trimming removed 0 bases at V and 0 bases at J, with 6 bases between.

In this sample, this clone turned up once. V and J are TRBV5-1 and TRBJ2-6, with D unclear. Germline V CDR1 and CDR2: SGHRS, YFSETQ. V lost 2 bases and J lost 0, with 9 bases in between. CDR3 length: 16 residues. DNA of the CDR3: TGCGCCAGCAGCTTTGGTTTCATCTCTGGGGCCAACGTCCTGACTTTC. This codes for CASSFGFISGANVLTF.

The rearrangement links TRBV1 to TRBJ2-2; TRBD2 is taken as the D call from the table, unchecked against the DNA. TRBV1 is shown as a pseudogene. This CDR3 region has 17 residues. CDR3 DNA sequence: TGCACCAGCAGCCAGATTGGGACTAGCGGGAACACCGGGGAGCTGTTTTTT. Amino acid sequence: CTSSQIGTSGNTGELFF.

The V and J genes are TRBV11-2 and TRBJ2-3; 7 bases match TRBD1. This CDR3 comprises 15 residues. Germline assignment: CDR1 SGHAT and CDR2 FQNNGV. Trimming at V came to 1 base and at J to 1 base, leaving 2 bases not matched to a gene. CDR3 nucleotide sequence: TGTGCCAGCAGCTTAGTAACAGGGGGCACAGATACGCAGTATTTT. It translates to CASSLVTGGTDTQYF.

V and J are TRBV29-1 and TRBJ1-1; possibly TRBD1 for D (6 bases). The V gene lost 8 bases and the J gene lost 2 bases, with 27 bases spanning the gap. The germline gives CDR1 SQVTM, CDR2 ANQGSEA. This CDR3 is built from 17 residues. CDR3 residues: CSIRNTGIGGGNTEAFF. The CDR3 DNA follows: TGCAGCATACGTAACACAGGGATAGGGGGGGGCAACACTGAAGCTTTCTTT.

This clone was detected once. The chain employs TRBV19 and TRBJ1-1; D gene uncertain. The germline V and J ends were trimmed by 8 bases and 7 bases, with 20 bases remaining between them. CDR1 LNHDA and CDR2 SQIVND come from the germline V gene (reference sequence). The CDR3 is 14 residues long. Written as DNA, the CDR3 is TGTGCCAGTCGCCCTTTAGTCCCTAAAATTGAAGCTTTCTTT. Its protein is CASRPLVPKIEAFF.

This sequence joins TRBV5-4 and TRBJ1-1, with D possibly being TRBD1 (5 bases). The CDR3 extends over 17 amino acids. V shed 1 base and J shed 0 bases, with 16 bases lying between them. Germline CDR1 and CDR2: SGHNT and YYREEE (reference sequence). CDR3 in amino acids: CASSLLLDSYLNTEAFF. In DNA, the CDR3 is TGTGCCAGCAGCTTGTTATTAGACAGTTACCTGAACACTGAAGCTTTCTTT.

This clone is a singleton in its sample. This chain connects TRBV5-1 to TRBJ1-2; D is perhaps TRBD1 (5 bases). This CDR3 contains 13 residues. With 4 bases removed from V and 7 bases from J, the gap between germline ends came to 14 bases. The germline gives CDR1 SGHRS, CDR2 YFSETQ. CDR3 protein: CASSPEGVGGYTF. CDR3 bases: TGCGCCAGCAGCCCCGAAGGGGTAGGTGGCTACACCTTC.

The CDR3 coding sequence is TGCGCCAGCAGCCATTATACAGACACTGAAGCTTTCTTT. Amino acid sequence: CASSHYTDTEAFF. The rearrangement uses TRBV5-1 and TRBJ1-1; the D is unclear. Trimming left V 4 bases short and J 3 bases short, with 10 bases between. The CDR3 is 13 residues long. Germline V gene data show CDR1 as SGHRS and CDR2 as YFSETQ. Combining the CDR3 with reference TRBV5-1 and TRBJ1-1 gives the whole variable domain KAGVTQTPRYLIKTRGQQVTLSCSPISGHRSVSWYQQTPGQGLQFLFEYFSETQRNKGNFPGRFSGRQFSNSRSEMNVSTLELGDSALYLCASSHYTDTEAFFGQGTRLTVV.

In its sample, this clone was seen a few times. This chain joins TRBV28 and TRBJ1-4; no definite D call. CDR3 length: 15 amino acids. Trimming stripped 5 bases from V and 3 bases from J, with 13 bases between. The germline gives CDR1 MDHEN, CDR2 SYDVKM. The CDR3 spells CASSTPVVANEKLFF. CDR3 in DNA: TGTGCCAGCAGTACTCCGGTGGTAGCTAATGAAAAACTGTTTTTT.

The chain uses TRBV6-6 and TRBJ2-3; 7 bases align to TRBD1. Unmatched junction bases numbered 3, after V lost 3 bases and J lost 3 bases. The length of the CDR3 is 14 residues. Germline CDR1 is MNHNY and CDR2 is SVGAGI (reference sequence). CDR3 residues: CASSYRQGTDTQYF. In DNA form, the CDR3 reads TGTGCCAGCAGTTATCGACAGGGAACAGATACGCAGTATTTT.